One and the same sample provided the 7 T cell receptor beta chains below, sequenced in a study of blood T cells in healthy people across ages. Using a J-beta primer mix together with a sample-barcoded 5' primer, a second PCR was run for roughly 7 to 11 cycles. TCRdb passed the 5' RACE reads through MiXCR, listing each CDR3 protein once. This table has 600,000 to 800,000 distinct CDR3 sequences, around 52% appearing once. Sequenced input: blood. All receptors derive from a woman older than 75 in good health.

This clonotype was counted ten times or more. The genes are TRBV9 and TRBJ2-3; the match to TRBD2 covers 10 bases. Germline CDR1 is SGDLS and CDR2 is YYNGEE. Unmatched junction bases numbered 11, after V lost 4 bases and J lost 3 bases. CDR3 length: 17 residues. The CDR3 is CASSRTASGGLTDTQYF. CDR3 sequence (DNA): TGTGCCAGCAGCAGAACAGCTAGCGGGGGCCTGACAGATACGCAGTATTTT.

The V gene is TRBV7-9, the J gene TRBJ2-1; D is undetermined. This CDR3 comprises 13 residues. V lost 5 bases to trimming and J lost 7 bases, with 12 bases between them. CDR1 is SEHNR and CDR2 is FQNEAQ in the germline V gene (reference sequence). In nucleotides, the CDR3 is TGTGCCAGCAGCGTCGGAGAGCATAATGAGCAGTTCTTC. This encodes CASSVGEHNEQFF. Drawing the rest from reference TRBV7-9 and TRBJ2-1, the complete variable domain is DTGVSQNPRHKITKRGQNVTFRCDPISEHNRLYWYRQTLGQGPEFLTYFQNEAQLEKSRLLSDRFSAERPKGSFSTLEIQRTEQGDSAMYLCASSVGEHNEQFFGPGTRLTVL.

The chain employs TRBV11-2 and TRBJ1-2; D is unclear. The length of the CDR3 is 13 residues. Trimming took off 5 bases at V and 4 bases at J, with 11 bases between the two ends. Germline V CDR1 and CDR2: SGHAT, FQNNGV. In DNA form, the CDR3 reads TGTGCCAGCAGCGTAAGATCGGGCTATGGCTACACCTTC. Translated, it gives CASSVRSGYGYTF. Using reference TRBV11-2 and TRBJ1-2 for the parts outside the CDR3, the full variable domain is EAGVAQSPRYKIIEKRQSVAFWCNPISGHATLYWYQQILGQGPKLLIQFQNNGVVDDSQLPKDRFSAERLKGVDSTLKIQPAKLEDSAVYLCASSVRSGYGYTFGSGTRLTVV.

J is TRBJ2-7 and V is TRBV20-1; D gene uncertain. The DNA end favors TRBJ2-5, so the J call may be wrong. The CDR3 contains 16 residues. Per the germline V gene, CDR1 is DFQATT and CDR2 is SNEGSKA (reference sequence). The CDR3, as DNA: TGCAGTGCTAGAGATGGTCGGGCGGCAGCTCGAGAGACCCAGTACTTC. Amino acid sequence: CSARDGRAAARETQYF.

This clonotype was observed a few times. The chain joins TRBV5-1 to TRBJ1-1; D may be TRBD1 (5 bases). V was shortened by 5 bases and J by 5 bases, with 16 bases between the two germline ends. The CDR3 extends over 14 amino acids. CDR1 SGHRS and CDR2 YFSETQ come from the germline V gene. In nucleotides, the CDR3 is TGCGCCAGCAGAGATTCGGGGGGTGGGACTGAAGCTTTCTTT. This translates into CASRDSGGGTEAFF. The variable domain in full, completed from reference TRBV5-1 and TRBJ1-1, reads KAGVTQTPRYLIKTRGQQVTLSCSPISGHRSVSWYQQTPGQGLQFLFEYFSETQRNKGNFPGRFSGRQFSNSRSEMNVSTLELGDSALYLCASRDSGGGTEAFFGQGTRLTVV.

This clonotype has just a few counts. A read error may be the cause here, since a much bigger clone is one base away. The chain joins TRBV3-1 to TRBJ2-5; D not resolved. V lost 4 bases, J lost 11 bases, and 17 bases lay in between. Germline V lookup: CDR1 LGHDT, CDR2 YNNKEL (reference sequence). This CDR3 contains 13 residues. The DNA for the CDR3 is TGTGCCAGCAGCCGTGGATTAGCCAATGAGCAGTACTTC. Translating gives CASSRGLANEQYF.

This clonotype was detected a few times. The chain couples TRBV29-1 to TRBJ1-1; D is possibly TRBD1 (5 bases). Germline CDR1 is SQVTM and CDR2 is ANQGSEA. The V end was cut by 3 bases, the J end by 10 bases, with 12 bases between. The CDR3 sequence is 11 residues long. The CDR3: CSVDAVGGAFF. CDR3 coding DNA: TGCAGCGTTGACGCGGTTGGGGGAGCTTTCTTT. The full variable domain, rest sourced from reference TRBV29-1 and TRBJ1-1, is SAVISQKPSRDICQRGTSLTIQCQVDSQVTMMFWYRQQPGQSLTLIATANQGSEATYESGFVIDKFPISRPNLTFSTLTVSNMSPEDSSIYLCSVDAVGGAFFGQGTRLTVV.